This T cell receptor (beta chain) was captured by sequencing in a study of blood T cell repertoires in COVID-19. For the study at large: Italy, Spain and the United States were the sources of the convalescent and acute COVID-19 samples. Nucleic acid was either cDNA or gDNA, and it came from T cells, B-cell-depleted T cells, or PBMCs.

Sequenced by immunoSEQ multiplex PCR; TCRdb stores in-frame clones only, minus some. The data contain around 16,000 clones, around nine tenths of them singletons. This receptor was taken from a human donor in a cohort sampled during active COVID-19. Specimen: peripheral blood.

CDR3 protein: CASSSQGAANEKLFF. CDR3 in DNA: TGTGCCAGCAGTTCTCAGGGTGCAGCTAATGAAAAACTGTTTTTT. The V gene is TRBV28, the J gene TRBJ1-4, with a possible D match to TRBD1 (5 bases). The CDR3 contains 15 residues. Trimming removed 4 bases at V and 3 bases at J, with 12 bases between. The germline V gene has CDR1 MDHEN and CDR2 SYDVKM.